These T cell receptor beta chains were read from a single sample in a study of response to subunit inactivated influenza vaccine. MiXCR, run by TCRdb on the RT-PCR reads, gives a single entry per CDR3 protein. Of fewer than 750,000 distinct CDR3 sequences listed, about 14% were seen once; the top ten hold roughly 10%. The sample here was PBMCs from blood, taken 12 days after vaccination. The source of these receptors is a man aged 50 to 60 who received an inactivated influenza vaccine. CDR3s include the opening cysteine and the closing phenylalanine or tryptophan. D genes are given only for firm matches. Clone size appears in some rows only: once, few, many, or a class for an expanded clone.

TRBD2	few	TRBV12-3/TRBV12-4	TRBJ2-7	CASRGLAGYEQYF	TGTGCCAGCAGAGGACTAGCGGGATACGAGCAGTACTTC
NA	NA	TRBV7-3	TRBJ1-1	CASSKNPGLGTEAFF	TGTGCCAGCAGCAAGAACCCTGGGCTCGGCACTGAAGCTTTCTTT
NA	few	TRBV29-1	TRBJ2-7	CSVVGQGESYEQYF	TGCAGCGTTGTCGGGCAGGGTGAGTCTTACGAGCAGTACTTC
TRBD2	few	TRBV29-1	TRBJ2-3	CSVLLAGATDTQYF	TGCAGCGTTTTGCTAGCGGGAGCCACAGATACGCAGTATTTT
TRBD1	few	TRBV28	TRBJ2-7	CASSRDRVRGSYEQYF	TGTGCCAGCAGTAGGGACAGGGTGCGGGGATCCTACGAGCAGTACTTC
TRBD1	few	TRBV15	TRBJ1-5	CATSPDRVSNQPQHF	TGTGCCACCAGCCCTGACAGGGTCAGCAATCAGCCCCAGCATTTT
NA	NA	TRBV7-9	TRBJ2-1	CASSTRDPKFF	TGTGCCAGCAGCACTCGGGACCCGAAGTTCTTC
TRBD2	few	TRBV7-2	TRBJ2-5	CASSFTSGRAQETQYF	TGTGCCAGCAGCTTCACTAGCGGGAGGGCCCAGGAGACCCAGTACTTC
NA	many	TRBV18	TRBJ1-1	CASSPRRAEAFF	TGTGCCAGCTCACCACGGCGGGCAGAAGCTTTCTTT
NA	NA	TRBV2	TRBJ2-7	CASSIRPGAGEQYF	TGTGCCAGCAGCATTCGACCGGGAGCGGGCGAGCAGTACTTC
NA	few	TRBV5-1	TRBJ2-3	CASSLAGSSTDTQYF	TGCGCCAGCAGCTTGGCCGGCAGTAGCACAGATACGCAGTATTTT
NA	few	TRBV28	TRBJ2-5	CASSPQTVGQYF	TGTGCCAGCAGTCCCCAGACCGTGGGCCAGTACTTC
TRBD1	few	TRBV12-3/TRBV12-4	TRBJ1-5	CASTRDSSNQPQHF	TGTGCCAGCACTAGGGACAGTAGCAATCAGCCCCAGCATTTT
NA	NA	TRBV20-1	TRBJ2-7	CSARGASSYEQYF	TGCAGTGCTAGAGGCGCTAGCTCCTACGAGCAGTACTTC
NA	few	TRBV12-3/TRBV12-4	TRBJ2-3	CASSFQVVSADTQYF	TGTGCCAGCAGTTTCCAGGTAGTGAGCGCAGATACGCAGTATTTT
NA	few	TRBV4-3	TRBJ1-2	CASSQDGQGELDGYTF	TGCGCCAGCAGCCAAGATGGTCAGGGAGAACTCGATGGCTACACCTTC
NA	few	TRBV4-2	TRBJ1-5	CASSQDGDSNQPQHF	TGTGCCAGCAGCCAAGATGGGGATAGCAATCAGCCCCAGCATTTT
TRBD2	NA	TRBV27	TRBJ2-2	CASSLYTSGRALGTGELFF	TGTGCCAGCAGTTTGTATACTAGCGGGAGGGCGTTAGGCACCGGGGAGCTGTTTTTT
NA	few	TRBV4-2	TRBJ2-2	CASSQDGLARTGEPFF	TGTGCCAGCAGCCAAGACGGACTTGCGAGGACCGGGGAGCCGTTTTTT
NA	NA	TRBV7-9	TRBJ1-2	CASSSWTEVGGYTF	TGTGCCAGCAGCTCCTGGACGGAAGTGGGAGGCTACACCTTC
NA	NA	TRBV29-1	TRBJ1-1	CSVAGRNTEAFF	TGCAGCGTTGCGGGACGAAACACTGAAGCTTTCTTT
NA	few	TRBV20-1	TRBJ2-7	CSARRDLHYEQYF	TGCAGTGCTAGGCGGGACTTACACTACGAGCAGTACTTC
NA	few	TRBV30	TRBJ2-7	CAWSSGAESYEQYF	TGTGCCTGGAGCTCCGGGGCCGAGTCCTACGAGCAGTACTTC
NA	NA	TRBV18	TRBJ1-4	CASSSGARREKLFF	TGTGCCAGCTCGAGCGGGGCGAGAAGGGAAAAACTGTTTTTT
NA	NA	TRBV3-1	TRBJ2-3	CASSGSGAGGTDTQYF	TGTGCCAGCAGCGGATCAGGGGCGGGGGGCACAGATACGCAGTATTTT
TRBD2	NA	TRBV15	TRBJ2-1	CATSRDLVAGVYEQFF	TGTGCCACCAGCAGAGATCTGGTAGCGGGGGTGTATGAGCAGTTCTTC
NA	few	TRBV29-1	TRBJ1-1	CSVIRNTEAFF	TGCAGCGTTATCAGGAACACTGAAGCTTTCTTT
NA	NA	TRBV6-5	TRBJ2-7	CASRRTSEQYF	TGTGCCAGCAGGAGGACTTCCGAGCAGTACTTC
TRBD2	NA	TRBV4-1	TRBJ2-1	CASSQTLAGGHNEQFF	TGCGCCAGCAGCCAAACACTAGCGGGGGGGCACAATGAGCAGTTCTTC
NA	NA	TRBV25-1	TRBJ2-1	CASSETNEQFF	TGTGCCAGCAGTGAAACCAATGAGCAGTTCTTC
NA	few	TRBV5-5	TRBJ1-1	CASNTQGSLEAFF	TGTGCCAGCAATACTCAGGGCAGCCTTGAAGCTTTCTTT
TRBD1	NA	TRBV6-1	TRBJ1-5	CASRGQGHNQPQHF	TGTGCCAGCAGGGGACAGGGCCACAATCAGCCCCAGCATTTT
NA	NA	TRBV4-1	TRBJ2-2	CASSPPGATGELFF	TGCGCCAGCAGCCCCCCCGGGGCGACCGGGGAGCTGTTTTTT
NA	few	TRBV6-2/TRBV6-3	TRBJ1-1	CASSYLRWSTEAFF	TGTGCCAGCAGTTACTTGCGGTGGAGCACTGAAGCTTTCTTT
NA	NA	TRBV5-4	TRBJ1-6	CASSLDSLNSPLHF	TGTGCCAGCAGCTTGGACAGTTTGAATTCACCCCTCCACTTT
TRBD2	few	TRBV20-1	TRBJ2-7	CSAYGGLAGVGEQYF	TGCAGTGCCTACGGGGGTCTAGCGGGAGTTGGCGAGCAGTACTTC
TRBD1	few	TRBV18	TRBJ2-1	CASSSDRGREQFF	TGTGCCAGCTCATCCGACAGGGGGCGTGAGCAGTTCTTC
TRBD1	NA	TRBV6-2/TRBV6-3	TRBJ2-1	CASSYSTTGGIF	TGTGCCAGCAGTTACTCGACGACAGGGGGTATCTTC
TRBD1	few	TRBV20-1	TRBJ2-7	CSARPPRRGQGEQYF	TGCAGTGCTAGACCTCCGAGGAGGGGACAGGGTGAGCAGTACTTC
NA	many	TRBV12-3/TRBV12-4	TRBJ1-5	CASSLMSRNQPQHF	TGTGCCAGCAGTTTAATGTCTAGGAATCAGCCCCAGCATTTT
TRBD2	few	TRBV29-1	TRBJ2-5	CSVVSLAGVETQYF	TGCAGCGTTGTGTCCCTAGCGGGGGTGGAGACCCAGTACTTC
TRBD1	many	TRBV27	TRBJ1-1	CASSLTGGSTEAFF	TGCGCCAGCAGCTTAACAGGGGGATCCACTGAAGCTTTCTTT
NA	few	TRBV6-1	TRBJ2-7	CASSPGPRHNSYEQYF	TGTGCCAGCAGTCCTGGACCACGACATAATTCCTACGAGCAGTACTTC
NA	NA	TRBV11-2	TRBJ2-1	CASSLARGWNNEQFF	TGTGCCAGCAGCTTAGCCCGTGGATGGAACAATGAGCAGTTCTTC
TRBD1	NA	TRBV28	TRBJ2-7	CASSPGAGGSYEQYF	TGTGCCAGCAGCCCAGGGGCAGGGGGATCCTACGAGCAGTACTTC
NA	NA	TRBV30	TRBJ2-5	CAWGSGETQYF	TGTGCCTGGGGGTCGGGGGAGACCCAGTACTTC
NA	few	TRBV6-2/TRBV6-3	TRBJ2-7	CASRHTQTGAYEQYF	TGTGCCAGCAGACATACCCAGACAGGAGCCTACGAGCAGTACTTC
TRBD1	NA	TRBV25-1	TRBJ2-7	CASSEGQGTFEQYF	TGTGCCAGCAGTGAAGGACAGGGGACCTTCGAGCAGTACTTC
NA	NA	TRBV9	TRBJ1-4	CASSERGGATNEKLFF	TGTGCCAGCAGCGAGCGGGGGGGTGCAACTAATGAAAAACTGTTTTTT
TRBD2	few	TRBV6-2/TRBV6-3	TRBJ2-1	CASSLTSGRANEQFF	TGTGCCAGCAGCCTAACTAGCGGGAGGGCCAATGAGCAGTTCTTC
NA	NA	TRBV7-9	TRBJ2-1	CASSLGGGSLQFF	TGTGCCAGCAGCTTGGGAGGGGGCTCCCTACAGTTCTTC
NA	NA	TRBV5-5	TRBJ1-6	CASGRDIYNSPLHF	TGTGCCAGCGGTAGGGACATCTATAATTCACCCCTCCACTTT
NA	few	TRBV15	TRBJ1-6	CATSRQGGSPLHF	TGTGCCACCAGCAGACAGGGAGGTTCACCCCTCCACTTT
NA	many	TRBV5-1	TRBJ2-7	CASSDGGVSYEQYF	TGCGCCAGCAGTGACGGAGGTGTCTCCTACGAGCAGTACTTC
TRBD2	few	TRBV7-6	TRBJ2-2	CASGTSGAPGELFF	TGTGCCAGCGGGACTAGCGGGGCTCCCGGGGAGCTGTTTTTT